Each of the 18 T cell receptor beta chains below was sequenced from the same sample in a study of shared clonotypes between healthy human individuals. The method was immunoSEQ multiplex PCR; TCRdb's version includes in-frame clones alone and lacks a portion of them. The data hold 950,000 to 1,200,000 clones, with 60% to 85% observed a single time. Sequencing used memory CD4+ T cells from PBMCs. Subset: CD45RA-negative fraction. These receptors all come from a man between 18 and 29 years old in good health. Some clones in this sample may be carry-over from other donors' samples.

The rearrangement uses TRBV5-1 and TRBJ1-2; D is possibly TRBD1 (5 bases). The V gene lost 3 bases and the J gene lost 6 bases, with 15 bases spanning the gap. Germline V gene lookup returns CDR1 SGHRS and CDR2 YFSETQ. The CDR3 length is 14 residues. CDR3 sequence (DNA): TGCGCCAGCAGCTCGCGCCAGGGCTGGGATGGCTACACCTTC. Translation gives CASSSRQGWDGYTF.

The chain couples TRBV28 to TRBJ2-5, with D perhaps matching TRBD2 (5 bases). Trimming cost V 4 bases and J 0 bases, with 18 bases left between them. This CDR3 has 17 amino acids. Germline V gene sequence: CDR1 MDHEN, CDR2 SYDVKM. The CDR3 loop is CASSSPLGSYYQETQYF. The CDR3 nucleotides read TGTGCCAGCAGTTCCCCCCTTGGGAGCTACTACCAAGAGACCCAGTACTTC.

Turning to this clone: Sequence at one end of the junction differs from germline and may be a read error. The genes are TRBV2 and TRBJ2-2; perhaps TRBD2 as D (6 bases). Germline CDR1 reads SNHLY; CDR2 reads FYNNEI. The CDR3 loop spans 20 amino acids. The CDR3 sequence: CVSSAVGLPDGEDWTGELFF. Written as DNA, the CDR3 is TGTGTCAGCAGCGCTGTTGGTCTACCGGACGGGGAGGATTGGACCGGGGAGCTGTTTTTT.

The chain links TRBV6-1 to TRBJ1-4, with 7 positions matching TRBD1. Looked up from germline, CDR1 is MNHNS and CDR2 is SASEGT. There are 15 residues in the CDR3. Trimming cost V 1 base and J 10 bases; bases outside gene matches: 9. Here the CDR3 reads CASSEVGQDRGKLFF. CDR3 sequence (DNA): TGTGCCAGCAGTGAAGTAGGACAGGACCGGGGAAAACTGTTTTTT.

The chain joins TRBV5-1 to TRBJ2-5; 8 bases are a match to TRBD1. Germline V lookup: CDR1 SGHRS, CDR2 YFSETQ. The CDR3 covers 15 residues. V gave up 3 bases and J gave up 5 bases; unmatched junction bases: 9. In nucleotides, the CDR3 is TGCGCCAGCAGCTACCAGGGGGCCGAATTGGAGACCCAGTACTTC. Protein: CASSYQGAELETQYF. Looking up the rest from reference TRBV5-1 and TRBJ2-5 gives the full variable domain: KAGVTQTPRYLIKTRGQQVTLSCSPISGHRSVSWYQQTPGQGLQFLFEYFSETQRNKGNFPGRFSGRQFSNSRSEMNVSTLELGDSALYLCASSYQGAELETQYFGPGTRLLVL.

The rearrangement links TRBV4-2 to TRBJ1-1; D remains ambiguous. From germline, CDR1 is LGHNA and CDR2 YNFKEQ. CDR3 size: 15 residues. The V end was cut by 6 bases, the J end by 0 bases, with 14 bases between. The CDR3 DNA is TGTGCCAGCAGAACCTCAGCAGGCGTGAACACTGAAGCTTTCTTT. It codes for CASRTSAGVNTEAFF.

The chain joins TRBV28 to TRBJ2-3; D ambiguous. This CDR3 is built from 14 residues. Per germline, CDR1 MDHEN and CDR2 SYDVKM. V lost 7 bases and J lost 1, with 12 bases in between. For the CDR3, the DNA is TGTGCCAGCAAACCCCCCGGAGGCACAGATACGCAGTATTTT. Residues: CASKPPGGTDTQYF.

Of note for this clone: A single base separates this from a much larger clone, so it may be a read error. Different DNA sequences within this sample yield the same CDR3. The chain recombines TRBV7-9 with TRBJ1-1; TRBD1 is a possible D gene (5 bases). The CDR3 has 13 residues. Trimming took off 4 bases at V and 1 base at J, with 7 bases between the two ends. Germline CDR1 is SEHNR and CDR2 is FQNEAQ (reference sequence). The CDR3 sequence: CASSSQGNTEAFF. The CDR3 region has the DNA TGTGCCAGCAGCTCGCAGGGGAACACTGAAGCTTTCTTT.

The CDR3 sequence: CASSLGIAARSGHNEQFF. For the CDR3, the DNA is TGCGCCAGCAGCTTGGGTATTGCGGCTAGGTCTGGCCACAATGAGCAGTTCTTC. The chain employs TRBV5-1 and TRBJ2-1; D not certain. This CDR3 has 18 amino acids. V lost 0 bases and J lost 5, with 21 bases in between. In germline, CDR1 is SGHRS, CDR2 YFSETQ. The full variable domain, its missing parts supplied by reference TRBV5-1 and TRBJ2-1, is KAGVTQTPRYLIKTRGQQVTLSCSPISGHRSVSWYQQTPGQGLQFLFEYFSETQRNKGNFPGRFSGRQFSNSRSEMNVSTLELGDSALYLCASSLGIAARSGHNEQFFGPGTRLTVL.

This chain uses TRBV6-6 with TRBJ1-5; D is uncertain. CDR1 MNHNY and CDR2 SVGAGI come from the germline V gene (reference sequence). This CDR3 region has 13 residues. Trimming left V 7 bases short and J 1 base short, with 8 bases between. Here the CDR3 reads CASTAVSNQPQHF. For the CDR3, the DNA is TGTGCCAGCACCGCCGTAAGCAATCAGCCCCAGCATTTT.

The V and J genes are TRBV27 and TRBJ2-4; D is possibly TRBD2 (6 bases). The CDR3 sequence is 14 residues long. Trimming took off 3 bases at V and 7 bases at J, with 13 bases between the two ends. Germline CDR1 reads MNHEY; CDR2 reads SMNVEV (reference sequence). Here the CDR3 reads CASSFSGLGNIQYF. The CDR3 bases are TGTGCCAGCAGTTTTAGCGGATTAGGGAACATTCAGTACTTC.

This chain connects TRBV2 to TRBJ2-1; 7 positions agree with TRBD1. V was clipped by 8 bases and J by 5 bases; unmatched bases: 6. The CDR3 sequence is 13 residues long. Germline values: CDR1 SNHLY, CDR2 FYNNEI. DNA for the CDR3: TGTGCCAGCCGGCAGGGGGTCCACAATGAGCAGTTCTTC. This gives the protein CASRQGVHNEQFF.

With respect to this clone: The identical CDR3 is also encoded by other nucleotide sequences in the sample. This chain connects TRBV28 to TRBJ1-2; D is possibly TRBD1 (5 bases). CDR1 and CDR2 from the germline V gene are MDHEN and SYDVKM. The CDR3 consists of 12 residues. V was cut by 3 bases and J by 4 bases, with 6 bases left in between. CDR3 coding DNA: TGTGCCAGCAGTTTTGACAGCTATGGCTACACCTTC. Amino acids: CASSFDSYGYTF.

V and J are TRBV7-2 and TRBJ1-2; the D is unclear. The germline V gene has CDR1 SGHTA and CDR2 FQGNSA. This CDR3 contains 15 residues. The V gene lost 0 bases and the J gene lost 7 bases, with 15 bases spanning the gap. Here the CDR3 reads CASSLARSRPSGYTF. Here the CDR3 DNA reads TGTGCCAGCAGCTTAGCCAGGTCCAGGCCTAGTGGCTACACCTTC.

The rearrangement uses TRBV14 and TRBJ1-5, with TRBD1 matching 9 bases. The CDR3 is 15 amino acids. CDR1 and CDR2 (germline): SGHDN, FVKESK. V lost 4 bases, J lost 4 bases, and 5 bases stayed unmatched. CDR3 amino acids: CASSPPGQGNQPQHF. The CDR3 DNA reads TGTGCCAGCAGCCCTCCCGGACAGGGGAATCAGCCCCAGCATTTT.

The chain is built from TRBV5-1 and TRBJ2-1; TRBD2 matches at 9 bases. Trimming at V came to 2 bases and at J to 8 bases, leaving 8 bases not matched to a gene. Germline V gives CDR1 SGHRS, CDR2 YFSETQ. The CDR3 contains 15 residues. This CDR3 is CASSFRLAGQDEQFF. CDR3 bases: TGCGCCAGCAGCTTCCGGCTAGCGGGACAAGATGAGCAGTTCTTC.

This chain connects TRBV5-1 to TRBJ2-1; D is undetermined. This CDR3 comprises 13 residues. Germline V gene sequence: CDR1 SGHRS, CDR2 YFSETQ. V was trimmed by 0 bases and J by 5 bases, leaving 6 bases between them. The CDR3 loop is CASSLVLNNEQFF. CDR3 in DNA: TGCGCCAGCAGCTTGGTCCTGAACAATGAGCAGTTCTTC.

The rearrangement uses TRBV5-5 and TRBJ1-5; TRBD1 aligns across 7 bases. The CDR3 is 15 residues long. The germline gives CDR1 SGHKS, CDR2 YYEKEE (reference sequence). Losses at the gene ends were 0 bases for V and 7 bases for J; bases not matched to a gene: 7. CDR3 in amino acids: CASSLERQGTQPQHF. Here the CDR3 DNA reads TGTGCCAGCAGCTTGGAGCGACAGGGTACCCAGCCCCAGCATTTT.